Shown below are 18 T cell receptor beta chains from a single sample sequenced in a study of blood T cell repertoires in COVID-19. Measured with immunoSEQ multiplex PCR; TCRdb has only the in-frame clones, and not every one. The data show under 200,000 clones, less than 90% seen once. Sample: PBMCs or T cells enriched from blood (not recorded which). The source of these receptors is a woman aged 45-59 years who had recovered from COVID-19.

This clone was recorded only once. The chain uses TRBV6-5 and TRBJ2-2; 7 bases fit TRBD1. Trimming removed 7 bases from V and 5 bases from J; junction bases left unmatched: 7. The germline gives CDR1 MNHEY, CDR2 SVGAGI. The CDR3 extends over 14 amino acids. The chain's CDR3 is CASTKGQSTGELFF. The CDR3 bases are TGTGCCAGCACTAAGGGACAGTCGACCGGGGAGCTGTTTTTT.

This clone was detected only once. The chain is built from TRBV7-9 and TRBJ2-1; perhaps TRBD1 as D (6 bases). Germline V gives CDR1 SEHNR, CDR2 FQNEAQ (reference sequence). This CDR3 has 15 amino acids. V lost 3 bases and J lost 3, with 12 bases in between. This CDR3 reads CASSFTGQNYNEQFF. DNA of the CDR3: TGTGCCAGCAGCTTTACTGGACAGAACTACAATGAGCAGTTCTTC.

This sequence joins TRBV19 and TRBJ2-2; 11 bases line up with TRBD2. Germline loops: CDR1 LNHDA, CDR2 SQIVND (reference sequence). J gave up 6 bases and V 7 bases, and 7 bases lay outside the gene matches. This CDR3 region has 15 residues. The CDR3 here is CASTVAGGPAGELFF. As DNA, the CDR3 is TGTGCCAGTACGGTAGCGGGAGGGCCCGCCGGGGAGCTGTTTTTT.

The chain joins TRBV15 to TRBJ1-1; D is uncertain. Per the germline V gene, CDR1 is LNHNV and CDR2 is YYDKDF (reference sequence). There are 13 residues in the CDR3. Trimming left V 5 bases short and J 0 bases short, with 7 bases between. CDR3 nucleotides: TGTGCCACCAGCGGTCCTATGAACACTGAAGCTTTCTTT. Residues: CATSGPMNTEAFF.

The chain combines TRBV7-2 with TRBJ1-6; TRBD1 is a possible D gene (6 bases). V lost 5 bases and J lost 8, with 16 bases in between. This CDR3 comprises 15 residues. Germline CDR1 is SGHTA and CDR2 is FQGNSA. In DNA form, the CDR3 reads TGTGCCAGCAGCCCAAGTGGGGGGGCTTATTCACCCCTCCACTTT. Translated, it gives CASSPSGGAYSPLHF.

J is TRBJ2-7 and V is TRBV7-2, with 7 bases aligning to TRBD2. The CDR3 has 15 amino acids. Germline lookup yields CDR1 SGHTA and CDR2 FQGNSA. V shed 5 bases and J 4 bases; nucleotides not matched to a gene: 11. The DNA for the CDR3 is TGTGCCAGCAGCCCCGGACTAGATCGACTTTACGAGCAGTACTTC. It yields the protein CASSPGLDRLYEQYF.

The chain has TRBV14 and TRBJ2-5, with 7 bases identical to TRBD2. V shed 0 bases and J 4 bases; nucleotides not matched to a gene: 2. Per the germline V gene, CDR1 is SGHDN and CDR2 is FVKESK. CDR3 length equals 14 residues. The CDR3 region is CASSQEPSGETQYF. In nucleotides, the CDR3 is TGTGCCAGCAGCCAAGAACCTAGCGGAGAGACCCAGTACTTC. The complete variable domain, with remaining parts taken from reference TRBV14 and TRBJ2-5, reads EAGVTQFPSHSVIEKGQTVTLRCDPISGHDNLYWYRRVMGKEIKFLLHFVKESKQDESGMPNNRFLAERTGGTYSTLKVQPAELEDSGVYFCASSQEPSGETQYFGPGTRLLVL.

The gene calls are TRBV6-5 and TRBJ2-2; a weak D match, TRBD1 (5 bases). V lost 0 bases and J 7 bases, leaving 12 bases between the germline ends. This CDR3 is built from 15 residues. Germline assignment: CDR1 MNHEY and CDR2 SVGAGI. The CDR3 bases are TGTGCCAGCAGTTACTCCTTTCAGGGTTTCGGGGAGCTGTTTTTT. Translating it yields CASSYSFQGFGELFF.

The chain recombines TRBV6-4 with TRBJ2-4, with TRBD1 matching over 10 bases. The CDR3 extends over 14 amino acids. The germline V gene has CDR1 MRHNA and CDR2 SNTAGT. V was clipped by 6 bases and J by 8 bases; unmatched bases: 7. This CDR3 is CASSQTGGRDIQYF. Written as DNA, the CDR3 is TGTGCCAGCAGCCAGACAGGGGGCCGGGACATTCAGTACTTC.

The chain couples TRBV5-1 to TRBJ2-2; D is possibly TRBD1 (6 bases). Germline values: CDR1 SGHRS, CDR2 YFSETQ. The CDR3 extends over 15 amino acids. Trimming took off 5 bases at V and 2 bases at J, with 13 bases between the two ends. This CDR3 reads CASSYRVTNTGELFF. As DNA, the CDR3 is TGCGCCAGCAGTTACAGGGTGACTAACACCGGGGAGCTGTTTTTT.

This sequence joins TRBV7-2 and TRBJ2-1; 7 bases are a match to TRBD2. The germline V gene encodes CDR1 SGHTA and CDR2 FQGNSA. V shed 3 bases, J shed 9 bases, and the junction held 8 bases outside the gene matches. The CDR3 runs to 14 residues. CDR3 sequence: CASSLWEGPVEQFF. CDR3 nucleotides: TGTGCCAGCAGCTTGTGGGAGGGCCCGGTTGAGCAGTTCTTC.

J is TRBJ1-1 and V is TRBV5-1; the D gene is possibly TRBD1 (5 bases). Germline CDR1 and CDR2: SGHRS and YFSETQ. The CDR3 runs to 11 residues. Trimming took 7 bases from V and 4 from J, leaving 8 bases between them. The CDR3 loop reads CASGRGTEAFF. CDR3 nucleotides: TGCGCCAGCGGTAGGGGCACTGAAGCTTTCTTT.

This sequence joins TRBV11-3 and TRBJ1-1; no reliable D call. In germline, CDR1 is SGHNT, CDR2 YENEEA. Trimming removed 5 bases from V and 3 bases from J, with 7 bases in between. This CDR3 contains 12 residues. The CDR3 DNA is TGTGCCAGCAGCCGGACTCACACTGAAGCTTTCTTT. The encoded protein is CASSRTHTEAFF.

The CDR3 DNA follows: TGTGCCAGCAGTTCCGGGACTAGCGGGAGAGTCTATGAGCAGTTCTTC. Residues: CASSSGTSGRVYEQFF. V is TRBV28 and J is TRBJ2-1; 14 bases line up with TRBD2. The length of the CDR3 is 16 residues. V was clipped by 4 bases and J by 8 bases; unmatched bases: 7. Germline V gene sequence: CDR1 MDHEN, CDR2 SYDVKM.

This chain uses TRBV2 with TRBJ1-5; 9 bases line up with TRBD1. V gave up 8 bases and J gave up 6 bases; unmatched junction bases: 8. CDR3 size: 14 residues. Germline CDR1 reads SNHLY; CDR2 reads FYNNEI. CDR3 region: CASWGTGGGQPQHF. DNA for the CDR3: TGTGCCAGCTGGGGCACAGGGGGCGGTCAGCCCCAGCATTTT. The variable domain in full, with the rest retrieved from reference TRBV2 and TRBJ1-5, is EPEVTQTPSHQVTQMGQEVILRCVPISNHLYFYWYRQILGQKVEFLVSFYNNEISEKSEIFDDQFSVERPDGSNFTLKIRSTKLEDSAMYFCASWGTGGGQPQHFGDGTRLSIL.

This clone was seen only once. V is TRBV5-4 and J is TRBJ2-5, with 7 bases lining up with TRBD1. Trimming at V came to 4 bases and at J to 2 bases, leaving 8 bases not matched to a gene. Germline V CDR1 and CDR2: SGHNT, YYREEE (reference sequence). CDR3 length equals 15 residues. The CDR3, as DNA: TGTGCCAGCAGCATTGGGACAGTTCCGCAAGAGACCCAGTACTTC. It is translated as CASSIGTVPQETQYF. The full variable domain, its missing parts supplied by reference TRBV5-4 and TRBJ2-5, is ETGVTQSPTHLIKTRGQQVTLRCSSQSGHNTVSWYQQALGQGPQFIFQYYREEENGRGNFPPRFSGLQFPNYSSELNVNALELDDSALYLCASSIGTVPQETQYFGPGTRLLVL.

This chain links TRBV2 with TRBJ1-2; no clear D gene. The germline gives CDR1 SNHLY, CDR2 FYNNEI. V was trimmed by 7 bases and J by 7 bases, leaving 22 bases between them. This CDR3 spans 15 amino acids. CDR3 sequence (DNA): TGTGCCAGCACGAAGGCTAGGCAATCCGTGGTTGGCTACACCTTC. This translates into CASTKARQSVVGYTF.

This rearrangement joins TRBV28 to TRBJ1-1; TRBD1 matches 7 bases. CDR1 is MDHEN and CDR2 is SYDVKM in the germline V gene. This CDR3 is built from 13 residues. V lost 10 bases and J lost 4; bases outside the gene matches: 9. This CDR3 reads CATLTGWGTEAFF. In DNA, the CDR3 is TGTGCCACCTTGACAGGGTGGGGCACTGAAGCTTTCTTT.